Detailed here is one T cell receptor beta chain. This sample is part of a study of Ad26.COV2.S vaccination and SARS-CoV-2 variants. Germline CDR1 reads LNHDA; CDR2 reads SQIVND (reference sequence). With 7 bases clipped from V and 3 bases from J, the junction kept 8 bases outside the gene matches. CDR3 length: 15 residues. TCRdb's copy holds only in-frame clones and misses some; the assay was immunoSEQ multiplex PCR. The top ten hold around 1.8% of the sample, which has fewer than 600,000 clones, 80% to 90% seen once. Treatment given: about 20 received Ad26.COV2.S at low or high dose, single or two shots; about 5 received placebo; per-sample allocation not given. Sampling occurred on day 63 after the first vaccine or placebo injection.

The source of this sequence is a person aged 18-60 years who received the Ad26.COV2.S COVID-19 vaccine or a placebo. Source: peripheral blood, taken in a trial of Ad26.COV2.S vaccine versus placebo. The chain uses TRBV19 and TRBJ2-1; 8 nucleotides match TRBD1. The CDR3 region is CASNTGTGVYNEQFF. CDR3 sequence (DNA): TGTGCCAGTAACACCGGGACAGGTGTCTACAATGAGCAGTTCTTC.